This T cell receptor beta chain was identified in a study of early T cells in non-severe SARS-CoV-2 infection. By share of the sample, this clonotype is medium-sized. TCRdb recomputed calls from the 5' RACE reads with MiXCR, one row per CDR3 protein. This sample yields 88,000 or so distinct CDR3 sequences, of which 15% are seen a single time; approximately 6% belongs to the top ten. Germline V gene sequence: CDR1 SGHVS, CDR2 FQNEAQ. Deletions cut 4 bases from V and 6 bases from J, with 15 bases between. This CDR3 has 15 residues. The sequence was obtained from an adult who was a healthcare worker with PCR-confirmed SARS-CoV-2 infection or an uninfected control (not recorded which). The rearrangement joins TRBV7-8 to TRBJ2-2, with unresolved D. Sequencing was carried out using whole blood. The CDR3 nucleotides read TGTGCCAGCAGCTCCAGACACGGTTCGGCCGGGGAGCTGTTTTTT. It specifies CASSSRHGSAGELFF.